This passage covers 27 T cell receptor beta chains from one sample sequenced in a study of siplizumab effects on memory and regulatory T cells. Sequencing used immunoSEQ multiplex PCR; TCRdb keeps in-frame clones, though not all of them. The sample contains 90,000 to 140,000 clones, 93% of which appear only once. The specimen was CD4+ T cells sorted from blood. The receptors come from a human donor in good health.

The chain has TRBV5-4 and TRBJ2-5; no firm D call. Trimming left V 0 bases short and J 3 bases short, with 6 bases between. Germline CDR1 reads SGHNT; CDR2 reads YYREEE (reference sequence). CDR3 length: 13 amino acids. The CDR3 nucleotides are TGTGCCAGCAGCTTGGGTTTTAAAGAGACCCAGTACTTC. Translated, it gives CASSLGFKETQYF. The full variable domain, completed using reference TRBV5-4 and TRBJ2-5, is ETGVTQSPTHLIKTRGQQVTLRCSSQSGHNTVSWYQQALGQGPQFIFQYYREEENGRGNFPPRFSGLQFPNYSSELNVNALELDDSALYLCASSLGFKETQYFGPGTRLLVL.

Only one count was recorded for this clone. The V and J genes are TRBV19 and TRBJ1-1; 7 bases match TRBD1. CDR1 is LNHDA and CDR2 is SQIVND in the germline V gene (reference sequence). The CDR3 spans 13 residues. V gave up 9 bases and J gave up 4 bases; unmatched junction bases: 8. CDR3 DNA: TGTGCCAGCCTGCACAGGGGCGGCACTGAAGCTTTCTTT. This encodes CASLHRGGTEAFF.

The rearrangement joins TRBV7-2 to TRBJ1-1, with TRBD1 identical over 7 bases. Looked up from germline, CDR1 is SGHTA and CDR2 is FQGNSA. The CDR3 loop spans 15 amino acids. V shed 5 bases and J 11 bases; nucleotides not matched to a gene: 17. This CDR3 reads CASSSPWGRQGGAFF. The CDR3 DNA is TGTGCCAGCAGCAGCCCCTGGGGTCGACAGGGAGGGGCTTTCTTT.

The sample holds one count of this clone. J is TRBJ1-5 and V is TRBV6-5; D not certain. CDR3 length equals 15 residues. Trimming removed 3 bases from V and 0 bases from J, with 9 bases in between. CDR1 is MNHEY and CDR2 is SVGAGI in the germline V gene. The chain's CDR3 is CASSYKGYSNQPQHF. The DNA for the CDR3 is TGTGCCAGCAGTTATAAGGGTTATAGCAATCAGCCCCAGCATTTT.

V gene TRBV19 combines with J gene TRBJ1-2, with D unclear. Looked up from germline, CDR1 is LNHDA and CDR2 is SQIVND (reference sequence). V shed 1 base and J shed 2 bases, with 11 bases lying between them. CDR3 size: 15 residues. The CDR3: CASSIVSPRNYGYTF. CDR3 DNA: TGTGCCAGTAGTATAGTGAGCCCGAGGAACTATGGCTACACCTTC.

CDR3 loop: CASSQARYGELFF. CDR3 in DNA: TGCGCCAGCAGCCAAGCTCGATACGGGGAGCTGTTTTTT. V gene TRBV4-3 combines with J gene TRBJ2-2; D is unresolved. This CDR3 is 13 amino acids long. Germline V gives CDR1 LGHNA, CDR2 YSLEER. The V end lost 1 base, the J end lost 7 bases, and 7 bases lay between the germline ends.

V usage is TRBV7-9 and J usage is TRBJ2-1; possibly TRBD1 for D (7 bases). Germline V gene lookup returns CDR1 SEHNR and CDR2 FQNEAQ (reference sequence). Trimming left V 5 bases short and J 7 bases short, with 15 bases between. The CDR3 length is 14 residues. In DNA form, the CDR3 reads TGTGCCAGCAGCCAAGGACAGGAGGGAAATGAGCAGTTCTTC. Residues: CASSQGQEGNEQFF. Full variable domain (remainder filled in from reference TRBV7-9 and TRBJ2-1): DTGVSQNPRHKITKRGQNVTFRCDPISEHNRLYWYRQTLGQGPEFLTYFQNEAQLEKSRLLSDRFSAERPKGSFSTLEIQRTEQGDSAMYLCASSQGQEGNEQFFGPGTRLTVL.

This clone was observed a single time. The chain combines TRBV21-1 with TRBJ2-3. TRBV21-1 is a recognized pseudogene. This CDR3 is built from 17 residues. The CDR3 nucleotides are TGTGCCAGCAGCAACCAGCAGGGAGCGCCGGGCACAGATACGCAGTATTTT. Translated: CASSNQQGAPGTDTQYF.

This chain connects TRBV7-2 to TRBJ2-5; no clear D gene. CDR1 and CDR2 (germline): SGHTA, FQGNSA. This CDR3 is built from 14 residues. V dropped 6 bases and J dropped 3 bases, with 14 bases sitting between them. CDR3 amino acids: CASSLDLVKETQYF. As DNA, the CDR3 is TGTGCCAGCAGTCTCGACCTGGTTAAAGAGACCCAGTACTTC.

The chain links TRBV2 to TRBJ1-2; possible D gene TRBD1, 5 bases. There are 15 residues in the CDR3. Germline CDR1 is SNHLY and CDR2 is FYNNEI. Trimming took 7 bases from V and 0 from J, leaving 15 bases between them. The CDR3 DNA reads TGTGCCAGCATTTGGGCAGACAGCTCTAACTATGGCTACACCTTC. It is translated as CASIWADSSNYGYTF.

The chain is built from TRBV30 and TRBJ1-1, with no clear D. Germline loops: CDR1 GTSNPN, CDR2 SVGIG (reference sequence). The V end lost 2 bases, the J end lost 10 bases, and 11 bases lay between the germline ends. The CDR3 has 11 amino acids. CDR3 coding DNA: TGTGCCTGGAGTCTAGTAGGATTAGCTTTCTTT. This translates into CAWSLVGLAFF.

This chain joins TRBV5-4 and TRBJ2-3, with 11 nucleotides matching TRBD2. The CDR3 sequence is 18 residues long. V dropped 0 bases and J dropped 5; count of bases not matched to a gene: 11. The germline gives CDR1 SGHNT, CDR2 YYREEE (reference sequence). CDR3 DNA: TGTGCCAGCAGCTTGGGGACTAGCGGGCCAGCGGGAGGAGATACGCAGTATTTT. Its protein product is CASSLGTSGPAGGDTQYF.

This chain joins TRBV5-4 and TRBJ1-2; 9 bases agree with TRBD1. Germline-derived CDR1 and CDR2 are SGHNT and YYREEE (reference sequence). V shed 4 bases, J shed 6 bases, and the junction held 7 bases outside the gene matches. The CDR3 spans 14 residues. The CDR3 spells CASSPRTGGHGYTF. The DNA for the CDR3 is TGTGCCAGCAGCCCAAGAACAGGGGGCCATGGCTACACCTTC.

Turning to this clone: The same CDR3 arises from other DNA sequences in this sample as well. This sequence joins TRBV5-1 and TRBJ2-3; D not certain. Deletions cut 0 bases from V and 2 bases from J, with 1 base between. Looked up from germline, CDR1 is SGHRS and CDR2 is YFSETQ. The CDR3 totals 12 residues. The CDR3 nucleotides read TGCGCCAGCAGCTTGGTCACAGATACGCAGTATTTT. It translates to CASSLVTDTQYF.

This chain links TRBV5-5 with TRBJ1-1; D ambiguous. Germline lookup yields CDR1 SGHKS and CDR2 YYEKEE (reference sequence). V was pared by 0 bases and J by 1 base, with 7 bases between. The CDR3 sequence is 14 residues long. CDR3 sequence reads: CASSLALGNTEAFF. CDR3 nucleotides: TGTGCCAGCAGCTTGGCCCTCGGGAACACTGAAGCTTTCTTT.

The chain uses TRBV11-3 and TRBJ2-2; tentatively, D is TRBD1 (6 bases). V was cut by 2 bases and J by 2 bases, with 9 bases left in between. The CDR3 is 15 residues long. The germline gives CDR1 SGHNT, CDR2 YENEEA. CDR3 amino acids: CASSLRTVNTGELFF. The CDR3 DNA reads as TGTGCCAGCAGCTTACGGACAGTTAACACCGGGGAGCTGTTTTTT.

The rearrangement links TRBV19 to TRBJ1-1, with TRBD1 matching over 8 bases. Germline loops: CDR1 LNHDA, CDR2 SQIVND (reference sequence). The CDR3 spans 14 residues. The ends lost 6 bases at V and 4 bases at J; junction bases unmatched: 7. The CDR3 DNA reads as TGTGCCAGTAGGCCTCGACAGGGGAGCACTGAAGCTTTCTTT. Residues: CASRPRQGSTEAFF. The whole variable domain, filled in from reference TRBV19 and TRBJ1-1, reads DGGITQSPKYLFRKEGQNVTLSCEQNLNHDAMYWYRQDPGQGLRLIYYSQIVNDFQKGDIAEGYSVSREKKESFPLTVTSAQKNPTAFYLCASRPRQGSTEAFFGQGTRLTVV.

J is TRBJ2-7 and V is TRBV2; D gene ambiguous. Deletions cut 7 bases from V and 0 bases from J, with 7 bases between. This CDR3 has 12 residues. CDR1 and CDR2 from the germline V gene are SNHLY and FYNNEI. CDR3: CASKVGSYEQYF. In DNA form, the CDR3 reads TGTGCCAGCAAGGTCGGCTCCTACGAGCAGTACTTC. Variable domain in full (rest from reference TRBV2 and TRBJ2-7): EPEVTQTPSHQVTQMGQEVILRCVPISNHLYFYWYRQILGQKVEFLVSFYNNEISEKSEIFDDQFSVERPDGSNFTLKIRSTKLEDSAMYFCASKVGSYEQYFGPGTRLTVT.

The chain recombines TRBV7-2 with TRBJ1-2; perhaps TRBD1 as D (5 bases). The germline CDR1 and CDR2 sequences are SGHTA and FQGNSA. There are 16 residues in the CDR3. Trimming removed 5 bases from V and 2 bases from J, with 18 bases in between. The CDR3: CASSARRDGENYGYTF. Written as DNA, the CDR3 is TGTGCCAGCAGCGCTCGCCGGGACGGAGAGAACTATGGCTACACCTTC.

CDR3 sequence: CATSREGSYEQYF. The CDR3 DNA sequence: TGTGCCACCAGCAGAGAAGGCTCCTACGAGCAGTACTTC. This rearrangement joins TRBV15 to TRBJ2-7, with D uncertain. The CDR3 spans 13 residues. Trimming removed 0 bases at V and 0 bases at J, with 3 bases between. Germline CDR1 reads LNHNV; CDR2 reads YYDKDF (reference sequence).

The V call is TRBV5-4, the J call TRBJ2-3; 7 bases fit TRBD2. The CDR3 has 14 amino acids. The V gene's germline CDR1 is SGHNT and CDR2 YYREEE (reference sequence). Trimming removed 5 bases from V and 2 bases from J; junction bases left unmatched: 5. The CDR3 here is CASRLGLDTDTQYF. The DNA of the CDR3 is TGTGCCAGCAGACTAGGACTAGACACAGATACGCAGTATTTT.

V usage is TRBV7-8 and J usage is TRBJ1-3, with 9 bases aligning to TRBD1. The CDR3 is made up of 17 amino acids. Losses at the gene ends were 4 bases for V and 0 bases for J; bases not matched to a gene: 7. Germline assignment: CDR1 SGHVS and CDR2 FQNEAQ. CDR3 bases: TGTGCCAGCAGCTCCAACAGGGGGCGATTCTCTGGAAACACCATATATTTT. It is translated as CASSSNRGRFSGNTIYF.

This clone was seen a single time. The chain couples TRBV7-2 to TRBJ1-2; weak D call: TRBD1 (6 bases). Germline V gene sequence: CDR1 SGHTA, CDR2 FQGNSA. CDR3 length: 15 residues. V dropped 6 bases and J dropped 2 bases, with 16 bases sitting between them. DNA of the CDR3: TGTGCCAGCAGGCGAACCGGGACACAAAACTATGGCTACACCTTC. Amino acid sequence: CASRRTGTQNYGYTF.

This chain uses TRBV5-8 with TRBJ1-3, with D possibly matching TRBD1 (5 bases). This CDR3 has 14 amino acids. CDR1 and CDR2 (germline): SGHTS, YDEGEE. The V end lost 7 bases, the J end lost 0 bases, and 11 bases lay between the germline ends. DNA for the CDR3: TGTGCCAGCCGGACACAAGTCTCTGGAAACACCATATATTTT. It translates to CASRTQVSGNTIYF.

The chain employs TRBV7-2 and TRBJ2-7; D unresolved. This CDR3 is built from 13 residues. V lost 4 bases and J 5 bases, leaving 12 bases between the germline ends. Looked up from germline, CDR1 is SGHTA and CDR2 is FQGNSA. The CDR3 spells CASSSGRWDEQYF. The CDR3 coding sequence is TGTGCCAGCAGCTCGGGCCGCTGGGACGAGCAGTACTTC.

CDR3 in DNA: TGTGCCAGCAGCCGCCACATGTATGGCTACACCTTC. This encodes CASSRHMYGYTF. This chain uses TRBV14 with TRBJ1-2; no clear D. From germline, CDR1 is SGHDN and CDR2 FVKESK. Trimming shortened V by 4 bases and J by 5 bases, and 8 bases separated the two germline ends. This CDR3 spans 12 amino acids.

The rearrangement uses TRBV20-1 and TRBJ2-1; D not resolved. V lost 3 bases to trimming and J lost 16 bases, with 13 bases between them. Germline lookup yields CDR1 DFQATT and CDR2 SNEGSKA (reference sequence). This CDR3 is 10 amino acids long. CDR3 protein: CSASRDFKFF. CDR3 nucleotides: TGCAGTGCTAGTAGGGATTTTAAATTCTTC.